Presented here are 3 T cell receptor beta chains from one specimen sequenced in a study of shared clonotypes between healthy human individuals. Clones were sequenced by immunoSEQ multiplex PCR, and TCRdb holds only the in-frame ones, with some missing. Of 2 million to 2.5 million clones in the sample, under 97% are singletons; the top ten hold more than 0.1%. The sequencing sample was made of naive CD4+ T cells sorted from blood. Stated subset: CD45RA+ positively selected. The receptors were gathered from a man between 18 and 35 years old in good health.

The gene calls are TRBV28 and TRBJ2-7; 9 positions agree with TRBD1. The V gene end was trimmed by 5 bases and the J gene end by 6 bases; junction bases not matched to a gene: 11. This CDR3 contains 15 residues. The germline CDR1 and CDR2 sequences are MDHEN and SYDVKM. The chain's CDR3 is CASSPGDRDDREQYF. For the CDR3, the DNA is TGTGCCAGCAGTCCAGGGGACAGGGACGATCGCGAGCAGTACTTC.

The CDR3 bases are TGTGCCGGATCTAACCGGGCCACCGATAACTATGGCTACACCTTC. Translating it yields CAGSNRATDNYGYTF. J is TRBJ1-2 and V is TRBV6-6; D not certain. Deletions cut 11 bases from V and 1 base from J, with 20 bases between. CDR1 and CDR2 (germline): MNHNY, SVGAGI (reference sequence). The CDR3 is 15 residues long.

The J gene is TRBJ1-1, the V gene TRBV6-5, with D tentatively TRBD1 (5 bases). Between the trimmed V and J ends, which lost 10 bases and 10 bases, there was a span of 22 bases. The CDR3 runs 13 residues. Looked up from germline, CDR1 is MNHEY and CDR2 is SVGAGI. The CDR3 bases are TGTGCCACTGATAGGAGGCAGGGAGGCACAGCTTTCTTT. It specifies CATDRRQGGTAFF.